Listed here are 32 T cell receptor beta chains from one sample, sequenced in a study of T-cell reconstitution after alpha-beta-depleted transplantation in children. Unique molecular identifiers featured in how the TCRbeta library was prepared. One entry per CDR3 protein results from TCRdb running MiXCR on the PCR reads. This sample yields a few hundred thousand distinct CDR3 sequences, of which roughly 14% are seen a single time; 3.5% to 4.5% belongs to the top ten. The sequenced sample was PBMCs, obtained from the stem cell graft. Receptors originate from a human donor who donated a stem cell graft to a child with Fanconi anemia.

There are a few counts of this clonotype. The J gene is TRBJ2-1, the V gene TRBV12-3 or TRBV12-4, with D unresolved. This CDR3 contains 13 residues. V was pared by 1 base and J by 8 bases, with 9 bases between. CDR3 DNA: TGTGCCAGCAGTTTAGGGCCCGGTGATGAGCAGTTCTTC. Translation: CASSLGPGDEQFF.

This clonotype was counted a few times. The J gene is TRBJ2-7, the V gene TRBV29-1, with D unclear. The CDR3 spans 13 residues. Trimming took off 4 bases at V and 0 bases at J, with 10 bases between the two ends. Looked up from germline, CDR1 is SQVTM and CDR2 is ANQGSEA. The CDR3 protein is CSVAVPGSYEQYF. CDR3 bases: TGCAGCGTTGCAGTCCCTGGCTCCTACGAGCAGTACTTC.

This clonotype showed up just a few times. The rearrangement uses TRBV12-3 or TRBV12-4 and TRBJ2-1, with 7 bases fitting TRBD1. V was clipped by 0 bases and J by 0 bases; unmatched bases: 8. The CDR3 runs to 18 residues. The CDR3 loop is CASSLAGLRQGSYNEQFF. CDR3 nucleotides: TGTGCCAGCAGTTTAGCGGGATTACGACAGGGCTCCTACAATGAGCAGTTCTTC.

The chain has TRBV20-1 and TRBJ2-3; D unclear. V lost 1 base and J lost 4, with 3 bases in between. The CDR3 has 11 amino acids. Germline V gene lookup returns CDR1 DFQATT and CDR2 SNEGSKA (reference sequence). The CDR3 region has the DNA TGCAGTGCTAGAGGGCCAGATACGCAGTATTTT. Amino acid sequence: CSARGPDTQYF.

This clonotype was detected only a few times. The chain combines TRBV10-1 with TRBJ2-3; 8 positions match TRBD2. The CDR3 spans 14 residues. CDR1 and CDR2 (germline): WNHNN, SYGVQD (reference sequence). The V gene end was trimmed by 8 bases and the J gene end by 4 bases; junction bases not matched to a gene: 8. This chain's CDR3 is CASSKGGGSDTQYF. CDR3 coding DNA: TGCGCCAGCTCGAAGGGCGGGGGGTCAGATACGCAGTATTTT.

This clonotype has just a few counts. This chain connects TRBV7-9 to TRBJ1-2; 7 bases line up with TRBD1. The germline V gene has CDR1 SEHNR and CDR2 FQNEAQ (reference sequence). The V and J ends lost 5 bases and 4 bases, in that order; junction bases with no gene match: 7. The CDR3 is 14 amino acids. DNA of the CDR3: TGTGCCAGCAGCCCAGTCGGGACAGCCTATGGCTACACCTTC. Its protein is CASSPVGTAYGYTF.

This clonotype was detected ten times or more. The chain recombines TRBV5-1 with TRBJ2-2; no clear D gene. Germline CDR1 SGHRS, CDR2 YFSETQ. Trimming left V 4 bases short and J 1 base short, with 8 bases between. This CDR3 is 14 amino acids long. CDR3 sequence: CASSPIWNTGELFF. CDR3 coding DNA: TGCGCCAGCAGCCCCATTTGGAACACCGGGGAGCTGTTTTTT.

This clonotype was observed many times. The V and J genes are TRBV21-1 and TRBJ2-7; TRBD1 is the table's D call and was not checked against the DNA. TRBV21-1 represents a pseudogene. The CDR3 extends over 13 amino acids. The CDR3 DNA reads TGTGCCAGCCGAGTGGCAGGGTCACACGAGCAGTACTTC. This translates into CASRVAGSHEQYF.

The chain uses TRBV5-1 and TRBJ1-3, with D possibly matching TRBD1 (6 bases). This CDR3 comprises 16 residues. V was cut by 3 bases and J by 2 bases, with 15 bases left in between. Germline lookup yields CDR1 SGHRS and CDR2 YFSETQ. The CDR3 loop reads CASSSQGNLAGNTIYF. The CDR3 nucleotides read TGCGCCAGCAGCTCACAGGGTAATCTCGCTGGAAACACCATATATTTT.

This clonotype was recorded at least ten times. The chain links TRBV29-1 to TRBJ2-7, with TRBD1 matching over 11 bases. The CDR3 runs 12 residues. CDR1 is SQVTM, CDR2 ANQGSEA, per germline. V lost 6 bases, J lost 3 bases, and 1 base stayed unmatched. The CDR3 coding sequence is TGCAGCGTCGGGACAGGGGGCTACGAGCAGTACTTC. It yields the protein CSVGTGGYEQYF.

The chain has TRBV20-1 and TRBJ2-6, with 8 bases that match TRBD2. J gave up 0 bases and V 6 bases, and 4 bases lay outside the gene matches. This CDR3 spans 15 amino acids. Per the germline V gene, CDR1 is DFQATT and CDR2 is SNEGSKA (reference sequence). CDR3 protein: CSAEAGASGANVLTF. The CDR3 DNA is TGCAGTGCCGAAGCGGGGGCCTCTGGGGCCAACGTCCTGACTTTC.

This clonotype was detected a few times. V and J are TRBV12-3 or TRBV12-4 and TRBJ2-1; D tentatively reads TRBD1 or TRBD2 (5 bases each). The CDR3 covers 13 residues. V lost 3 bases to trimming and J lost 6 bases, with 9 bases between them. The CDR3 DNA reads as TGTGCCAGCAGTTTTGGGGGATCCAATGAGCAGTTCTTC. Protein product: CASSFGGSNEQFF.

This clonotype occurred many times. The rearrangement links TRBV15 to TRBJ2-3, with 8 bases lining up with TRBD2. This CDR3 contains 15 residues. Trimming at V came to 4 bases and at J to 1 base, leaving 4 bases not matched to a gene. Germline CDR1 and CDR2: LNHNV and YYDKDF (reference sequence). The CDR3 loop reads CATSKSGGRTDTQYF. CDR3 nucleotides: TGTGCCACCAGCAAGAGCGGGGGCCGCACAGATACGCAGTATTTT.

This chain connects TRBV19 to TRBJ2-1; D possibly matches TRBD1 or TRBD2 (5 bases each). V gave up 4 bases and J gave up 5 bases, with 21 bases separating them. The length of the CDR3 is 17 residues. The germline V gene encodes CDR1 LNHDA and CDR2 SQIVND (reference sequence). CDR3 DNA sequence: TGTGCCAGTAGTAGGGCGCAGGGACCGAGGCTGAACAATGAGCAGTTCTTC. It translates to CASSRAQGPRLNNEQFF. The variable domain in full, completed from reference TRBV19 and TRBJ2-1, reads DGGITQSPKYLFRKEGQNVTLSCEQNLNHDAMYWYRQDPGQGLRLIYYSQIVNDFQKGDIAEGYSVSREKKESFPLTVTSAQKNPTAFYLCASSRAQGPRLNNEQFFGPGTRLTVL.

This clonotype occurred many times. The chain has TRBV7-8 and TRBJ2-7, with TRBD1 identical over 8 bases. This CDR3 has 13 amino acids. Germline values: CDR1 SGHVS, CDR2 FQNEAQ. Trimming cost V 5 bases and J 2 bases; bases outside gene matches: 2. The CDR3 reads CASSRGQAYEQYV. The CDR3 DNA reads TGTGCCAGCAGCCGGGGACAGGCCTACGAGCAGTACGTC.

Ten or more counts support this clonotype. V and J are TRBV28 and TRBJ2-2, with 7 bases aligning to TRBD2. CDR1 and CDR2 from the germline V gene are MDHEN and SYDVKM. Losses at the gene ends were 8 bases for V and 6 bases for J; bases not matched to a gene: 12. The CDR3 is 15 amino acids. The CDR3 bases are TGTGCCAGCTCTCCATCGGGGGGTACGTCCGGGGAGCTGTTTTTT. As protein: CASSPSGGTSGELFF. The variable domain in full, completed from reference TRBV28 and TRBJ2-2, reads DVKVTQSSRYLVKRTGEKVFLECVQDMDHENMFWYRQDPGLGLRLIYFSYDVKMKEKGDIPEGYSVSREKKERFSLILESASTNQTSMYLCASSPSGGTSGELFFGEGSRLTVL.

This clonotype was observed a handful of times. This chain links TRBV30 with TRBJ2-1; 12 bases map to TRBD2. Germline V gives CDR1 GTSNPN, CDR2 SVGIG (reference sequence). The ends lost 8 bases at V and 5 bases at J; junction bases unmatched: 4. CDR3 length: 13 residues. CDR3 in amino acids: CASGLAGNNEQFF. The CDR3 nucleotides read TGTGCCAGCGGACTAGCGGGGAACAATGAGCAGTTCTTC.

The chain links TRBV6-1 to TRBJ2-1, with 7 positions matching TRBD1. The germline gives CDR1 MNHNS, CDR2 SASEGT. The CDR3 has 14 residues. The J segment lost 5 bases and the V segment lost 5 bases, leaving 6 bases of the junction unmatched. The CDR3: CASSPTGNDNEQFF. For the CDR3, the DNA is TGTGCCAGCAGTCCGACAGGGAATGACAATGAGCAGTTCTTC.

This clonotype was counted between two and nine times. The chain couples TRBV24-1 to TRBJ2-3; TRBD1 or TRBD2 may be the D gene (5 bases each). V lost 4 bases, J lost 5 bases, and 15 bases lay in between. From germline, CDR1 is KGHDR and CDR2 SFDVKD. The CDR3 runs 15 residues. CDR3 loop: CATSDPKGTGDTQYF. For the CDR3, the DNA is TGTGCCACCAGTGACCCGAAAGGGACGGGAGATACGCAGTATTTT.

A few counts support this clonotype. The chain joins TRBV6-1 to TRBJ1-1; the D gene is possibly TRBD1 (5 bases). The CDR3 length is 15 residues. Deletions cut 5 bases from V and 5 bases from J, with 18 bases between. Germline lookup yields CDR1 MNHNS and CDR2 SASEGT. The CDR3 sequence is CASSPYRGSRTEAFF. CDR3 nucleotide sequence: TGTGCCAGCAGTCCGTACCGGGGGAGTAGAACTGAAGCTTTCTTT.

The chain uses TRBV4-3 and TRBJ2-3; TRBD2 matches at 7 bases. Per the germline V gene, CDR1 is LGHNA and CDR2 is YSLEER. The CDR3 runs to 17 residues. Trimming cost V 1 base and J 0 bases; bases outside gene matches: 7. CDR3: CASSQGTAGDSTDTQYF. The CDR3 nucleotides are TGCGCCAGCAGCCAAGGGACTGCGGGGGATAGCACAGATACGCAGTATTTT.

This clonotype has only a few counts. The J gene is TRBJ1-1, the V gene TRBV6-5; D might be TRBD1 (5 bases). CDR3 length: 14 amino acids. CDR1 is MNHEY, CDR2 SVGAGI, per germline. The V end lost 4 bases, the J end lost 4 bases, and 13 bases lay between the germline ends. The CDR3 here is CASSLGDSFTEAFF. The CDR3 DNA reads as TGTGCCAGCAGTTTGGGAGACAGTTTCACTGAAGCTTTCTTT.

The chain combines TRBV6-2 or TRBV6-3 with TRBJ2-2; D gene uncertain. The V end lost 7 bases, the J end lost 1 base, and 13 bases lay between the germline ends. Per germline, CDR1 MNHEY and CDR2 SVGEGT. CDR3 size: 15 residues. The CDR3 bases are TGTGCCAGCACCCCCGGAGACTGGAACACCGGGGAGCTGTTTTTT. Amino acids: CASTPGDWNTGELFF.

This clonotype was picked up many times. J is TRBJ2-2 and V is TRBV11-2; 9 bases fit TRBD1. V dropped 2 bases and J dropped 8; count of bases not matched to a gene: 3. This CDR3 region has 14 residues. Germline V gene data show CDR1 as SGHAT and CDR2 as FQNNGV. CDR3 loop: CASSLNRGQGELFF. CDR3 bases: TGTGCCAGCAGCTTAAACAGGGGGCAAGGGGAGCTGTTTTTT.

This clonotype has just a few counts. Compared with germline, one end of the junction differs, possibly owing to a read error. The chain couples TRBV10-1 to TRBJ1-1; D ambiguous. The CDR3 spans 13 residues. Germline V gives CDR1 WNHNN, CDR2 SYGVQD (reference sequence). The CDR3 sequence: CASSDSRSTEVFF. CDR3 nucleotide sequence: TGCGCCAGCAGTGACTCTCGAAGCACTGAAGTTTTCTTT.

This clonotype has more than one count but fewer than ten. This sequence joins TRBV7-9 and TRBJ2-3; D is ambiguous. CDR3 size: 12 residues. Germline loops: CDR1 SEHNR, CDR2 FQNEAQ (reference sequence). The germline V and J ends were trimmed by 4 bases and 8 bases, with 10 bases remaining between them. CDR3 bases: TGTGCCAGCAGCTACAGTGCGACTACGCAGTATTTT. Translated: CASSYSATTQYF.

The rearrangement uses TRBV5-1 and TRBJ1-5; maybe TRBD1 (5 bases). V dropped 4 bases and J dropped 5 bases, with 16 bases sitting between them. Germline values: CDR1 SGHRS, CDR2 YFSETQ. This CDR3 contains 15 residues. The CDR3 DNA is TGCGCCAGCAGCCCCCGTGGGGGGGAGCATCAGCCCCAGCATTTT. This translates into CASSPRGGEHQPQHF.

This clonotype was counted only a few times. The chain is built from TRBV18 and TRBJ2-3, with TRBD1 matching over 9 bases. This CDR3 is built from 15 residues. V lost 6 bases, J lost 3 bases, and 7 bases stayed unmatched. The germline V gene encodes CDR1 KGHSH and CDR2 LQKENI. The CDR3 region has the DNA TGTGCCAGCTCGCCGGGACAGGGTATTACAGATACGCAGTATTTT. Translated, it gives CASSPGQGITDTQYF.

This clonotype was observed a few times. This chain links TRBV3-1 with TRBJ2-3; 12 positions match TRBD2. Germline assignment: CDR1 LGHDT and CDR2 YNNKEL (reference sequence). The CDR3 loop spans 17 amino acids. V trimming: 3 bases; J trimming: 8 bases; junction bases outside the gene matches: 12. DNA for the CDR3: TGTGCCAGCAGCCAGGGGACTAGCGGGCTCTATCGCGGTACGCAGTATTTT. Its translation: CASSQGTSGLYRGTQYF.

This chain uses TRBV5-1 with TRBJ2-3; D is possibly TRBD2 (6 bases). The V gene lost 0 bases and the J gene lost 2 bases, with 22 bases spanning the gap. From germline, CDR1 is SGHRS and CDR2 YFSETQ. CDR3 length: 19 residues. The CDR3 protein is CASSLDSSHRGRTTDTQYF. The CDR3 DNA is TGCGCCAGCAGCTTGGATTCCTCCCATCGGGGGAGGACCACAGATACGCAGTATTTT.

This clonotype was detected many times. The chain links TRBV5-6 to TRBJ2-3; TRBD1 matches at 9 bases. This CDR3 region has 15 residues. V gave up 0 bases and J gave up 4 bases; unmatched junction bases: 3. Germline loops: CDR1 SGHDT, CDR2 YYEEEE. CDR3 residues: CASSLGDRDADTQYF. CDR3 bases: TGTGCCAGCAGCTTGGGGGACAGGGATGCAGATACGCAGTATTTT.

The rearrangement joins TRBV7-8 to TRBJ1-1; D ambiguous. Germline V gene lookup returns CDR1 SGHVS and CDR2 FQNEAQ. The CDR3 is made up of 13 amino acids. V was clipped by 5 bases and J by 0 bases, with 7 bases between them. This chain's CDR3 is CASSIQMNTEAFF. DNA for the CDR3: TGTGCCAGCAGCATACAGATGAACACTGAAGCTTTCTTT.